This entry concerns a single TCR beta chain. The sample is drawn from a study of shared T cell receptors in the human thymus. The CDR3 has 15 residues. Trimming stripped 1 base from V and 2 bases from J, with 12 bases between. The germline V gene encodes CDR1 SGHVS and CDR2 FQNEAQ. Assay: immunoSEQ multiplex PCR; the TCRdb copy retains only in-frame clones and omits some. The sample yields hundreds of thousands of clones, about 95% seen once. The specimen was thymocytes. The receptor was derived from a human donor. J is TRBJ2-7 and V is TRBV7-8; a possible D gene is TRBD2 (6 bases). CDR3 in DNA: TGTGCCAGCAGCTTAGGGCTAGCGTCCCCCTACGAGCAGTACTTC. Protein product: CASSLGLASPYEQYF.